This T cell receptor beta chain is from a study of T cell changes during pregnancy in multiple sclerosis. Using immunoSEQ multiplex PCR, the repertoire was profiled, and TCRdb retains in-frame clones only, with some absent. Among roughly 75,000 clones, around 94% were seen once, and the ten largest hold around 2%. This CDR3 is 15 amino acids long. V lost 5 bases, J lost 3 bases, and 14 bases lay in between. Germline V gene sequence: CDR1 LNHDA, CDR2 SQIVND (reference sequence). The receptor was derived from a female donor in good health, enrolled as a control in a pregnancy study. This rearrangement joins TRBV19 to TRBJ1-5; D possibly corresponds to TRBD1 (5 bases). The sequencing used peripheral blood, collected in the third trimester of pregnancy. The CDR3 sequence is CASSPEDTDNQPQHF. Here the CDR3 DNA reads TGTGCCAGTAGTCCTGAGGACACAGACAATCAGCCCCAGCATTTT.